The 15 T cell receptor beta chains reported below all come from one sample, sequenced in a study of shared clonotypes between healthy human individuals. Profiling relied on immunoSEQ multiplex PCR, and the TCRdb table lists in-frame clones only, not all of them. Of some 2 million clones in the sample, approximately 94% were seen once. The naive CD8 subset, CD45RO-negative cells positively selected for CCR7, excluded terminally differentiated effector memory CD45RA+ cells. The sequencing sample was made of naive CD8+ T cells sorted from blood. All receptors come from a man younger than 30 in good health.

V usage is TRBV7-8 and J usage is TRBJ2-5, with 11 positions matching TRBD2. Germline V CDR1 and CDR2: SGHVS, FQNEAQ. J lost 1 base, V lost 5 bases, and 12 bases had no gene match. The CDR3 runs to 18 residues. CDR3 DNA sequence: TGTGCCAGCAGCAACGGGCTAGCGGGGGGCCGGACCCAAGAGACCCAGTACTTC. This codes for CASSNGLAGGRTQETQYF.

This clone was observed once. The chain carries TRBV7-8 and TRBJ2-1; 12 nucleotides line up with TRBD2. Unmatched junction bases numbered 12, after V lost 5 bases and J lost 7 bases. From germline, CDR1 is SGHVS and CDR2 FQNEAQ. The CDR3 is made up of 17 amino acids. This CDR3 reads CASSPRTSGAGENEQFF. CDR3 in DNA: TGTGCCAGCAGCCCCCGGACTAGCGGGGCCGGGGAGAATGAGCAGTTCTTC.

The chain uses TRBV9 and TRBJ2-7; 11 nucleotides agree with TRBD2. Per the germline V gene, CDR1 is SGDLS and CDR2 is YYNGEE. The J segment lost 6 bases and the V segment lost 3 bases, leaving 2 bases of the junction unmatched. The CDR3 covers 13 residues. CDR3 in amino acids: CASSGLAGTEQYF. The CDR3 nucleotides are TGTGCCAGCAGCGGACTAGCGGGAACCGAGCAGTACTTC. Variable domain in full (rest from reference TRBV9 and TRBJ2-7): DSGVTQTPKHLITATGQRVTLRCSPRSGDLSVYWYQQSLDQGLQFLIQYYNGEERAKGNILERFSAQQFPDLHSELNLSSLELGDSALYFCASSGLAGTEQYFGPGTRLTVT.

The rearrangement uses TRBV11-2 and TRBJ2-1, with D possibly TRBD2 on 6 matching bases. Trimming removed 5 bases from V and 0 bases from J, with 17 bases in between. The CDR3 covers 17 residues. Germline CDR1 SGHAT, CDR2 FQNNGV. The CDR3 spells CASSGAGGRSSYNEQFF. CDR3 in DNA: TGTGCCAGCAGCGGGGCCGGGGGAAGGAGCTCCTACAATGAGCAGTTCTTC.

The CDR3 here is CASRALGEGYGYTF. In DNA form, the CDR3 reads TGTGCCAGCAGAGCCCTTGGGGAGGGCTATGGCTACACCTTC. The rearrangement joins TRBV2 to TRBJ1-2; D gene ambiguous. CDR3 length equals 14 residues. Germline CDR1 and CDR2: SNHLY and FYNNEI. Trimming removed 6 bases at V and 4 bases at J, with 15 bases between.

As regards this clone: At the DNA level, this CDR3 is encoded by other sequences in the same sample as well. The rearrangement joins TRBV5-1 to TRBJ2-7; 9 positions agree with TRBD1. The junction had 4 bases not matched to a gene; V was cut back by 2 bases and J by 1 base. The CDR3 is made up of 15 amino acids. The germline V gene encodes CDR1 SGHRS and CDR2 YFSETQ. The CDR3 DNA follows: TGCGCCAGCAGCTTAGGGACAGGGAAGTCCTACGAGCAGTACTTC. It encodes CASSLGTGKSYEQYF.

V gene TRBV6-5 combines with J gene TRBJ2-1; tentatively, D is TRBD1 (6 bases). The CDR3 is 14 residues long. CDR1 MNHEY and CDR2 SVGAGI come from the germline V gene. The V end lost 3 bases, the J end lost 7 bases, and 13 bases lay between the germline ends. The CDR3, as DNA: TGTGCCAGCAGTTATTCTCAGACAGGTAATGAGCAGTTCTTC. It yields the protein CASSYSQTGNEQFF.

This chain links TRBV27 with TRBJ2-1; TRBD1 might be the D (6 bases). The CDR3 runs 16 residues. Germline V gene lookup returns CDR1 MNHEY and CDR2 SMNVEV (reference sequence). V lost 5 bases, J lost 1 base, and 15 bases lay in between. The CDR3 loop is CASSLQGYPSYNEQFF. The DNA of the CDR3 is TGTGCCAGCAGTCTACAGGGTTACCCGTCCTACAATGAGCAGTTCTTC.

The rearrangement links TRBV7-9 to TRBJ2-4; D uncertain. Trimming shortened V by 4 bases and J by 15 bases, and 19 bases separated the two germline ends. CDR1 and CDR2 (germline): SEHNR, FQNEAQ (reference sequence). This CDR3 contains 13 residues. The CDR3 sequence is CASSSATPGHGYF. In DNA, the CDR3 is TGTGCCAGCAGCTCTGCGACCCCTGGCCACGGGTACTTC. The entire variable domain, with the rest obtained from reference TRBV7-9 and TRBJ2-4, is as follows: DTGVSQNPRHKITKRGQNVTFRCDPISEHNRLYWYRQTLGQGPEFLTYFQNEAQLEKSRLLSDRFSAERPKGSFSTLEIQRTEQGDSAMYLCASSSATPGHGYFGAGTRLSVL.

The chain combines TRBV5-4 with TRBJ2-7; the D call may be TRBD1 or TRBD2 (5 bases each). CDR1 SGHNT and CDR2 YYREEE come from the germline V gene (reference sequence). V shed 5 bases and J shed 0 bases, with 24 bases lying between them. The CDR3 has 18 residues. The CDR3: CASRPTFTGTASSYEQYF. The CDR3 bases are TGTGCCAGCAGACCCACCTTCACCGGGACCGCCAGCTCCTACGAGCAGTACTTC.

V and J are TRBV19 and TRBJ2-1; TRBD1 agrees at 8 bases. V gave up 1 base and J gave up 6 bases; unmatched junction bases: 5. Germline CDR1 reads LNHDA; CDR2 reads SQIVND (reference sequence). The CDR3 sequence is 15 residues long. The CDR3, as DNA: TGTGCCAGTAGTATAGCCTCAGGGGGCCGCAATGAGCAGTTCTTC. Amino acids: CASSIASGGRNEQFF.

Only one count was recorded for this clone. V is TRBV11-2 and J is TRBJ2-2; D gene ambiguous. This CDR3 is 15 amino acids long. Germline CDR1 SGHAT, CDR2 FQNNGV. V lost 1 base, J lost 1 base, and 7 bases lay in between. The CDR3: CASSLVAGNTGELFF. The CDR3 DNA sequence: TGTGCCAGCAGCTTAGTCGCAGGGAACACCGGGGAGCTGTTTTTT.

The chain links TRBV1 to TRBJ2-7; whether TRBD1, the table's D call, matches the DNA was not checked. TRBV1 counts as a pseudogene. This CDR3 spans 15 amino acids. In DNA, the CDR3 is TGCACCAGCAGCCAAGATCGGGACAAGACCTACGAGCAGTACTTC. Protein sequence: CTSSQDRDKTYEQYF.

The chain recombines TRBV30 with TRBJ1-2; TRBD1 matches at 8 bases. Germline-derived CDR1 and CDR2 are GTSNPN and SVGIG (reference sequence). The V segment lost 0 bases and the J segment 8 bases; nucleotides outside the gene matches: 5. The CDR3 has 13 amino acids. The CDR3 region has the DNA TGTGCCTGGAGTGTAACAGGGGGGTGGGGCTACACCTTC. Its protein product is CAWSVTGGWGYTF.

V gene TRBV7-9 combines with J gene TRBJ2-3; TRBD1 is a possible D gene (5 bases). Trimming left V 6 bases short and J 1 base short, with 11 bases between. The CDR3 has 14 amino acids. The germline CDR1 and CDR2 sequences are SEHNR and FQNEAQ (reference sequence). The CDR3 loop is CASSATDGTDTQYF. CDR3 in DNA: TGTGCCAGCAGTGCGACAGACGGCACAGATACGCAGTATTTT.